At least ten counts were recorded for the clone carrying this TCR beta chain. A single record per CDR3 protein comes from TCRdb applying MiXCR to the 5' RACE reads. Of about 430,000 distinct CDR3 sequences listed, approximately 18% were seen once; the top ten hold 12%. This specimen comes from a study of identical twins. Germline CDR1 and CDR2: SGHTA and FQGNSA. The CDR3 extends over 16 amino acids. The junction had 14 bases not matched to a gene; V was cut back by 5 bases and J by 6 bases. Sequenced input: naive T cells sorted from blood. The chain carries TRBV7-2 and TRBJ2-7; 9 bases match TRBD2. The TCR sequence derives from a man in his fifties or sixties in good health. CDR3 bases: TGTGCCAGCAGCCCGCGATCTAGCGGGGTTGCAGGCGAGCAGTACTTC. Translated: CASSPRSSGVAGEQYF.